This T cell receptor beta chain appears in the sequencing data of a study of CD8+ T cells in alopecia areata. In the study overall: Once tofacitinib had been taken for 6 to 18 months, 6 months off drug followed. Whole-study findings and limits: Administration of tofacitinib significantly diminished scalp clonality and expanded CD8+ clones within the top 100.

cDNA reverse transcribed from extracted RNA served as the sequencing template. The assay was immunoSEQ multiplex PCR, and TCRdb's table has in-frame clones only and misses some. The sample holds roughly 190,000 clones, more than 55% seen once. Turning to this clone: Antigen specificity is unknown.

Regarding treatment: oral pan-JAK inhibitor, 5-10 mg twice daily. Individuals with alopecia areata gave both lesional scalp punch biopsies and peripheral blood for collection. This clonotype originated in a human donor with alopecia areata. This sample comprised CD4+ T cells sorted from blood, obtained between weeks 47 and 50, from a patient treated with tofacitinib.

CDR3 nucleotide sequence: TGTGCCATCAGTGGACAGCAAGAGACCCAGTACTTC. Protein: CAISGQQETQYF. The gene calls are TRBV10-3 and TRBJ2-5; tentatively, D is TRBD1 (5 bases). CDR3 length: 12 amino acids. The ends were cut back, 4 bases at V and 2 bases at J, with 5 bases in the middle. The germline V gene encodes CDR1 ENHRY and CDR2 SYGVKD.